This T cell receptor beta chain was captured by sequencing in a study of OX40 agonist ivuxolimab in advanced cancers. Overall study: Eligibility rules accepted prior anti-PD-1, anti-PD-L1 or anti-CTLA-4 therapy, and 35% to 45% had some. Regarding the study as a whole: At 0.1 to 3.0 mg/kg and by week 6, CD4+ and CD8+ T cells in the blood had expanded clonally.

Per germline, CDR1 MNHEY and CDR2 SMNVEV (reference sequence). The CDR3 extends over 11 amino acids. Trimming stripped 4 bases from V and 7 bases from J, with 5 bases between. TCRdb keeps only in-frame clones here, not all; method: immunoSEQ multiplex PCR. The sample comprises about 80,000 clones, around nine tenths of which are singletons, and around 4.4% rests with the top ten. As regards this clone: The antigen is undetermined.

The material sequenced was CD4+ or CD8+ T cells sorted from blood, taken in a trial of the OX40 agonist ivuxolimab. The chain recombines TRBV27 with TRBJ2-1; no clear D gene. The sequence derives from an adult with an advanced solid tumor such as melanoma, head and neck, liver or kidney cancer. CDR3 amino acids: CASSWSNEQFF. CDR3 in DNA: TGTGCCAGCAGTTGGTCGAATGAGCAGTTCTTC.